Listed here is a single T cell receptor beta chain. This sample was included in a study of T cell changes during pregnancy in multiple sclerosis. CDR1 is SGHNT, CDR2 YYREEE, per germline (reference sequence). V dropped 2 bases and J dropped 3 bases, with 11 bases sitting between them. The length of the CDR3 is 15 residues. Repertoires were generated with immunoSEQ multiplex PCR, while TCRdb's copy carries only in-frame clones and drops some. The profile shows roughly 69,000 clones, more than 85% of them singletons. The source is a female donor with multiple sclerosis, enrolled in a pregnancy study. The sequences come from peripheral blood, collected in the second trimester of pregnancy. The chain has TRBV5-4 and TRBJ1-4; D not certain. This CDR3 is CASSFEANANEKLFF. The DNA for the CDR3 is TGTGCCAGCAGCTTTGAGGCCAACGCTAATGAAAAACTGTTTTTT.